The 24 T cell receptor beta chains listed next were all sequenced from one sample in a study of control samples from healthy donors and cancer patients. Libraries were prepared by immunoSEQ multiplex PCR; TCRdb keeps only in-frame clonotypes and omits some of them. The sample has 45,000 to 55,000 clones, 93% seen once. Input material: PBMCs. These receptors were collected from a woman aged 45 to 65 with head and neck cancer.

CDR3 amino acids: CASSLRRGLSYEQYF. CDR3 DNA: TGTGCCAGCAGCTTAAGGAGGGGGCTCTCCTACGAGCAGTACTTC. This chain uses TRBV7-7 with TRBJ2-7; TRBD1 is a possible D gene (7 bases). Germline CDR1 reads SSHAT; CDR2 reads FNYEAQ (reference sequence). Trimming pared 2 bases from V and 0 bases from J, leaving 11 bases between. The CDR3 is 15 residues long.

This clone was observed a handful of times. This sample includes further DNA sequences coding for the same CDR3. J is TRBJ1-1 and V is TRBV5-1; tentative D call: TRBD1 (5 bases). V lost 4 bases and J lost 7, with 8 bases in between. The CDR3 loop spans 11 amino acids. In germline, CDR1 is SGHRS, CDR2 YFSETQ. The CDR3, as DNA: TGCGCCAGCAGCCCCGGGGGTGAAGCTTTCTTT. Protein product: CASSPGGEAFF.

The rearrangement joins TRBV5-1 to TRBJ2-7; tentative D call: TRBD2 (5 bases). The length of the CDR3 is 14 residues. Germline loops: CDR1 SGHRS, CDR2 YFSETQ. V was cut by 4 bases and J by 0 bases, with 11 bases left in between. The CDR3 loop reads CASSPGLSSYEQYF. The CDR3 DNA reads TGCGCCAGCAGCCCCGGACTTAGCTCCTACGAGCAGTACTTC.

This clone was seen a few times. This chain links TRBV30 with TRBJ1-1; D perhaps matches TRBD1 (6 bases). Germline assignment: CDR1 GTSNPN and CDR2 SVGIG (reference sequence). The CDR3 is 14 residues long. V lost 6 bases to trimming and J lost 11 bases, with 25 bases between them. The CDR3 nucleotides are TGTGCCTGCCTGCCAGGGGCCTGGACTGTGGCGGCTTTCTTT. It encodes CACLPGAWTVAAFF.

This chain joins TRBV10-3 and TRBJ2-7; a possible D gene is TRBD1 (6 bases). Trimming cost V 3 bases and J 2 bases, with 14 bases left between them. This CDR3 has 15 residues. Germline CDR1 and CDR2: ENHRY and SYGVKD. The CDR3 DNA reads TGTGCCATCAGTGAAGGTCTTGGGGGCCCCTACGAGCAGTACTTC. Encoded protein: CAISEGLGGPYEQYF.

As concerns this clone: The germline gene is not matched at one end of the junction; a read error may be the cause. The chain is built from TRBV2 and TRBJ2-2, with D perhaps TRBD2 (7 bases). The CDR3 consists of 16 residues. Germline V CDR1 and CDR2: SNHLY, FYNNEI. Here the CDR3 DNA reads TGTGCCAGCAGCGAAGGGGGGGATGGCAACACCGGGGAGCTGTTTTTT. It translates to CASSEGGDGNTGELFF.

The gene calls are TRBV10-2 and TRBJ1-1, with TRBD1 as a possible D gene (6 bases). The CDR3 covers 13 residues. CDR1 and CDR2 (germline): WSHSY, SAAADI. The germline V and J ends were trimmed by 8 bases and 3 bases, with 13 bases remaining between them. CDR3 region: CASQDSLDTEAFF. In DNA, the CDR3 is TGCGCCAGCCAGGACAGTCTTGACACTGAAGCTTTCTTT.

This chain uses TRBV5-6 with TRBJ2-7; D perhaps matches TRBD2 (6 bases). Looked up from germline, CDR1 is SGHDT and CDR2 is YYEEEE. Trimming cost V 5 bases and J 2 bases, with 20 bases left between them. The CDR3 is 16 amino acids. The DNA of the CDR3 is TGTGCCAGCAGACTTGAACTAGCCCCCTTGACCTACGAGCAGTACTTC. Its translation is CASRLELAPLTYEQYF.

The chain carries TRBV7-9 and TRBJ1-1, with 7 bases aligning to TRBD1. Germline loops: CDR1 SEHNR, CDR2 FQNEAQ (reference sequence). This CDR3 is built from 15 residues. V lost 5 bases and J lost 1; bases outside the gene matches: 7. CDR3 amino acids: CASSEVQGGNTEAFF. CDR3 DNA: TGTGCCAGCAGCGAAGTTCAGGGGGGGAACACTGAAGCTTTCTTT.

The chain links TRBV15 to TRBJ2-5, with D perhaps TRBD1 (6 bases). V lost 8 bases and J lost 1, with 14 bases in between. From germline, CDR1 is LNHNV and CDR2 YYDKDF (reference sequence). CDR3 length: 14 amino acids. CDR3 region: CATEDRRTQETQYF. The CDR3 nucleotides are TGTGCCACCGAAGACAGGCGTACCCAAGAGACCCAGTACTTC.

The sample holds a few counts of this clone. CDR3: CASSFLGTGDGYTF. CDR3 bases: TGTGCCAGCAGCTTTCTCGGGACAGGGGATGGCTACACCTTC. The rearrangement joins TRBV5-4 to TRBJ1-2, with 10 bases that match TRBD1. The CDR3 extends over 14 amino acids. The V and J ends lost 2 bases and 6 bases, in that order; junction bases with no gene match: 4. CDR1 and CDR2 from the germline V gene are SGHNT and YYREEE (reference sequence).

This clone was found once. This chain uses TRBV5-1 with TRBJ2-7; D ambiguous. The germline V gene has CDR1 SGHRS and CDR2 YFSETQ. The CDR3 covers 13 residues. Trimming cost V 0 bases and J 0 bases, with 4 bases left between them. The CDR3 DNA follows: TGCGCCAGCAGCTTGGAGGGCTCCTACGAGCAGTACTTC. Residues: CASSLEGSYEQYF.

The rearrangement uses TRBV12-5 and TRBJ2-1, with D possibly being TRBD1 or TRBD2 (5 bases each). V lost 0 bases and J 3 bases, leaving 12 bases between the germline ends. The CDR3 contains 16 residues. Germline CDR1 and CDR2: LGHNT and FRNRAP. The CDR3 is CASGLVAGASYNEQFF. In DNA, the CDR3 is TGTGCTAGTGGTTTGGTCGCCGGGGCCAGCTACAATGAGCAGTTCTTC.

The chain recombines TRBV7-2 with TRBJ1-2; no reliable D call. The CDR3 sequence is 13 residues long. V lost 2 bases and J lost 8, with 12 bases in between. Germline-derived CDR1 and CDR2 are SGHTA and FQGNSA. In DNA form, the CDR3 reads TGTGCCAGCAGCTTATGGGGAGGGCACGGCTACACCTTC. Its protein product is CASSLWGGHGYTF.

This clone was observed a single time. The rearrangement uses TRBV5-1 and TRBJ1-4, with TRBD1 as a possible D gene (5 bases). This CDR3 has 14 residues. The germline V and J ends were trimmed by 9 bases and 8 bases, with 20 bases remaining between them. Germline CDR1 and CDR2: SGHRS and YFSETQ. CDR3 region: CATFSGFICEKLFF. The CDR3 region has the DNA TGCGCCACCTTCTCAGGGTTCATATGCGAAAAACTGTTTTTT.

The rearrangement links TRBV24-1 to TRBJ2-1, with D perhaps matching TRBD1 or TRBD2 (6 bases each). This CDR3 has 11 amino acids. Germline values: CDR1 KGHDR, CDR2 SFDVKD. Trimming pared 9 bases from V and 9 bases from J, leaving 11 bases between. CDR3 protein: CATLGGGEQFF. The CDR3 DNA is TGTGCCACCCTCGGGGGCGGTGAGCAGTTCTTC.

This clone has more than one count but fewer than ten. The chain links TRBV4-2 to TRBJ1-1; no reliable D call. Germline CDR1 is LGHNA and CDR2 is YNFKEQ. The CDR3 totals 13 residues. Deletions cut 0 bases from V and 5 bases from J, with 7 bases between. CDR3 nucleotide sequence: TGTGCCAGCAGCCAAGAGTACAGTACTGAAGCTTTCTTT. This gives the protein CASSQEYSTEAFF.

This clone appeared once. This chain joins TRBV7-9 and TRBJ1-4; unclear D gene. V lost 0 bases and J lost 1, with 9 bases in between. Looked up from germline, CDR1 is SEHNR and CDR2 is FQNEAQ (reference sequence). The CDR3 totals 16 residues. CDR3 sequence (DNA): TGTGCCAGCAGCTTAGCGTGGACGGGAACTAATGAAAAACTGTTTTTT. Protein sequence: CASSLAWTGTNEKLFF.

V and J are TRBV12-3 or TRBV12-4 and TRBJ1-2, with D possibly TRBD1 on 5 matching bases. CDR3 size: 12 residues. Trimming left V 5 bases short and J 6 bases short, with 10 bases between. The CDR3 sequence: CASSPGTHGYTF. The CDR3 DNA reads TGTGCCAGCAGTCCCGGGACTCATGGCTACACCTTC.

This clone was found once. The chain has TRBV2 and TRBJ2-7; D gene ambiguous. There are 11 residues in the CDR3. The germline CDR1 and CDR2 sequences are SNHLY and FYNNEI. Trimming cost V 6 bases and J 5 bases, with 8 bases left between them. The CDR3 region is CASSPYHEQYF. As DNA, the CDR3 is TGTGCCAGCAGCCCTTACCACGAGCAGTACTTC.

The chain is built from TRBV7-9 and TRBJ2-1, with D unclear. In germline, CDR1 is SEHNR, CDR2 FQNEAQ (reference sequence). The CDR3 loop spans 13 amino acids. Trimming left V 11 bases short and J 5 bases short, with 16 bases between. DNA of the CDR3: TGTGCCCTACGGAGTGTCGTCCACAATGAGCAGTTCTTC. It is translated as CALRSVVHNEQFF. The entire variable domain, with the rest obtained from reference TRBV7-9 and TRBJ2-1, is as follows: DTGVSQNPRHKITKRGQNVTFRCDPISEHNRLYWYRQTLGQGPEFLTYFQNEAQLEKSRLLSDRFSAERPKGSFSTLEIQRTEQGDSAMYLCALRSVVHNEQFFGPGTRLTVL.

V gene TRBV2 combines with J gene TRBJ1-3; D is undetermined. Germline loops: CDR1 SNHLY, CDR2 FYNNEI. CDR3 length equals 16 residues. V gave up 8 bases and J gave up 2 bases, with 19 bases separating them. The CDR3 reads CASDGLPGRPGNTIYF. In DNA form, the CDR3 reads TGTGCCAGCGATGGCCTTCCGGGAAGACCTGGAAACACCATATATTTT.

CDR3 DNA sequence: TGTGCCAGCAGTTTAGGGGGTAGACCCAACACCTTC. This translates into CASSLGGRPNTF. This chain uses TRBV12-3 or TRBV12-4 with TRBJ1-2, with D unclear. CDR3 length: 12 residues. V was trimmed by 1 base and J by 12 bases, leaving 12 bases between them.

CDR3: CASSADTLGGFSGAQETQYF. In DNA form, the CDR3 reads TGTGCCAGCAGTGCTGACACCCTGGGGGGTTTTAGCGGGGCCCAAGAGACCCAGTACTTC. This chain joins TRBV2 and TRBJ2-5; 8 bases agree with TRBD2. CDR1 is SNHLY, CDR2 FYNNEI, per germline. Trimming cost V 4 bases and J 1 base; bases outside gene matches: 20. The CDR3 length is 20 residues.